The 19 T cell receptor beta chains reported below all come from one sample, sequenced in a study of blood T cell repertoires in COVID-19. The protocol was immunoSEQ multiplex PCR, while the TCRdb copy is restricted to in-frame clones and leaves out a portion. The sample includes 190,000 or so clones, 85% to 90% of them seen just once. The sequenced sample was peripheral blood. These receptors were obtained from a woman in her twenties or thirties with active or convalescent COVID-19.

The chain couples TRBV2 to TRBJ1-5; D may be TRBD1 (5 bases). Trimming stripped 1 base from V and 7 bases from J, with 11 bases between. Germline values: CDR1 SNHLY, CDR2 FYNNEI. The CDR3 has 14 amino acids. The CDR3 loop reads CASSEGQGYQPQHF. For the CDR3, the DNA is TGTGCCAGCAGTGAAGGGCAGGGATACCAGCCCCAGCATTTT.

This chain uses TRBV6-5 with TRBJ1-1; TRBD1 matches 11 bases. The CDR3 contains 15 residues. Germline V lookup: CDR1 MNHEY, CDR2 SVGAGI. The V and J ends lost 2 bases and 9 bases, in that order; junction bases with no gene match: 8. CDR3 amino acids: CASSYRGQGAGKAFF. DNA for the CDR3: TGTGCCAGCAGTTACCGAGGACAGGGGGCTGGCAAAGCTTTCTTT.

This clone was observed a few times. V and J are TRBV24-1 and TRBJ1-2; a weak D match, TRBD1 (5 bases). The CDR3 runs 13 residues. Germline CDR1 is KGHDR and CDR2 is SFDVKD. V lost 2 bases to trimming and J lost 7 bases, with 10 bases between them. For the CDR3, the DNA is TGTGCCACCAGTGATTCTTCCAGGGCTGGCTACACCTTC. Its translation: CATSDSSRAGYTF.

V is TRBV10-3 and J is TRBJ2-7; weak D call: TRBD2 (6 bases). The CDR3 covers 15 residues. The V gene lost 5 bases and the J gene lost 2 bases, with 16 bases spanning the gap. Germline loops: CDR1 ENHRY, CDR2 SYGVKD. The DNA of the CDR3 is TGTGCCATCAGTCAAGGCGGGACCGATACCTACGAGCAGTACTTC. Translated: CAISQGGTDTYEQYF.

The J gene is TRBJ1-2, the V gene TRBV28, with 7 bases aligning to TRBD1. J lost 5 bases, V lost 7 bases, and 19 bases had no gene match. The CDR3 loop spans 17 amino acids. Germline V gene sequence: CDR1 MDHEN, CDR2 SYDVKM. The CDR3, as DNA: TGTGCCAGCACAGTCTCAGGGGGTACATGGGATACTTATGGCTACACCTTC. Translated, it gives CASTVSGGTWDTYGYTF.

CDR3 loop: CASSLGQGRWSETEAFF. The CDR3 DNA follows: TGTGCCAGTAGTCTCGGACAGGGAAGGTGGTCGGAGACTGAAGCTTTCTTT. The rearrangement links TRBV19 to TRBJ1-1; 8 bases line up with TRBD1. The CDR3 length is 17 residues. Trimming removed 5 bases from V and 5 bases from J; junction bases left unmatched: 16. Germline loops: CDR1 LNHDA, CDR2 SQIVND (reference sequence).

The genes are TRBV7-9 and TRBJ2-1; D is possibly TRBD2 (6 bases). Germline values: CDR1 SEHNR, CDR2 FQNEAQ (reference sequence). V lost 5 bases, J lost 4 bases, and 18 bases lay in between. The length of the CDR3 is 16 residues. The CDR3 bases are TGTGCCAGCAGCCCGACGTCGGGAGTATTGTACAATGAGCAGTTCTTC. Translation: CASSPTSGVLYNEQFF.

This chain links TRBV30 with TRBJ1-1, with 7 bases identical to TRBD1. Per the germline V gene, CDR1 is GTSNPN and CDR2 is SVGIG (reference sequence). This CDR3 comprises 15 residues. V lost 0 bases and J lost 1; bases outside the gene matches: 5. The DNA for the CDR3 is TGTGCCTGGAGTGTGGGACGGACAGGGAACACTGAAGCTTTCTTT. This codes for CAWSVGRTGNTEAFF.

The chain has TRBV5-5 and TRBJ2-7; weak D call: TRBD1 (5 bases). Germline V lookup: CDR1 SGHKS, CDR2 YYEKEE (reference sequence). This CDR3 region has 15 residues. V was cut by 5 bases and J by 11 bases, with 26 bases left in between. CDR3 nucleotides: TGTGCCAGCAGTCTGAGGACACTCCCGAAAGAGGTGGAGTACTTC. Translating gives CASSLRTLPKEVEYF.

This clone has just one count. The chain uses TRBV6-5 and TRBJ1-1; 8 positions match TRBD1. Germline CDR1 and CDR2: MNHEY and SVGAGI. J was trimmed by 5 bases and V by 6 bases; bases with no gene match: 5. This CDR3 has 13 amino acids. The DNA of the CDR3 is TGTGCCAGCAGGCAGGGGGCGTCGACTGAAGCTTTCTTT. Translated, it gives CASRQGASTEAFF.

The CDR3 DNA reads TGTGCCAGCAGCACAAGGACTAGCGGGAGCACAGATACGCAGTATTTT. Its translation: CASSTRTSGSTDTQYF. This chain links TRBV7-9 with TRBJ2-3, with TRBD2 identical over 11 bases. The germline gives CDR1 SEHNR, CDR2 FQNEAQ (reference sequence). V lost 5 bases to trimming and J lost 0 bases; unmatched junction nucleotides: 4. This CDR3 has 16 residues.

CDR3: CATSDYPGVGETQYF. Written as DNA, the CDR3 is TGTGCCACCAGTGATTACCCCGGTGTTGGAGAGACCCAGTACTTC. V gene TRBV24-1 combines with J gene TRBJ2-5; D is unresolved. Trimming removed 2 bases from V and 4 bases from J, with 13 bases in between. This CDR3 is built from 15 residues. CDR1 and CDR2 (germline): KGHDR, SFDVKD.

In its sample, this clone was seen many times. The V and J genes are TRBV25-1 and TRBJ2-1, with 7 bases fitting TRBD2. The V and J ends lost 7 bases and 0 bases, in that order; junction bases with no gene match: 12. This CDR3 spans 17 amino acids. Germline V gives CDR1 MGHDK, CDR2 SYGVNS. CDR3 sequence: CASTPNQGLSSYNEQFF. The CDR3, as DNA: TGTGCCAGCACTCCAAACCAGGGACTAAGCTCCTACAATGAGCAGTTCTTC. The full variable domain, with the rest looked up from reference TRBV25-1 and TRBJ2-1, is EADIYQTPRYLVIGTGKKITLECSQTMGHDKMYWYQQDPGMELHLIHYSYGVNSTEKGDLSSESTVSRIRTEHFPLTLESARPSHTSQYLCASTPNQGLSSYNEQFFGPGTRLTVL.

This rearrangement joins TRBV5-1 to TRBJ2-1; D is unresolved. The V gene lost 1 base and the J gene lost 0 bases, with 11 bases spanning the gap. CDR1 and CDR2 from the germline V gene are SGHRS and YFSETQ. This CDR3 region has 16 residues. The CDR3: CASSLQALSSYNEQFF. DNA for the CDR3: TGCGCCAGCAGCTTGCAGGCCCTTAGCTCCTACAATGAGCAGTTCTTC.

This rearrangement joins TRBV12-3 or TRBV12-4 to TRBJ1-4, with D perhaps TRBD1 (5 bases). V shed 8 bases and J shed 4 bases, with 11 bases lying between them. The CDR3 has 13 amino acids. CDR3 amino acids: CASAPQGNEKLFF. The CDR3 region has the DNA TGTGCCAGCGCTCCCCAGGGTAATGAAAAACTGTTTTTT.

This rearrangement joins TRBV5-4 to TRBJ1-6; D gene uncertain. Germline assignment: CDR1 SGHNT and CDR2 YYREEE (reference sequence). This CDR3 is 17 amino acids long. V lost 4 bases, J lost 6 bases, and 20 bases lay in between. CDR3: CASSPGILAPGNSPLHF. The CDR3 DNA reads TGTGCCAGCAGCCCCGGGATTCTCGCACCGGGTAATTCACCCCTCCACTTT.

CDR3 sequence reads: CATSDSRLQETQYF. The CDR3 DNA is TGTGCCACCAGTGATTCCAGGCTACAAGAGACCCAGTACTTC. The chain uses TRBV24-1 and TRBJ2-5; D gene uncertain. CDR3 size: 14 residues. V was cut by 2 bases and J by 2 bases, with 8 bases left in between. CDR1 and CDR2 from the germline V gene are KGHDR and SFDVKD.

The V gene is TRBV7-9, the J gene TRBJ2-7; the D is unclear. CDR1 SEHNR and CDR2 FQNEAQ come from the germline V gene (reference sequence). V was clipped by 5 bases and J by 8 bases, with 13 bases between them. CDR3 length equals 12 residues. CDR3 in DNA: TGTGCCAGCAGCGTTACGGGTTCTCAGCAGTACTTC. It specifies CASSVTGSQQYF.

The chain links TRBV12-3 or TRBV12-4 to TRBJ2-3; TRBD2 is a possible D gene (5 bases). The CDR3 runs 13 residues. The V and J ends lost 3 bases and 4 bases respectively, with 8 bases between them. The DNA of the CDR3 is TGTGCCAGCAGTTTTGCGAGGGCAGATACGCAGTATTTT. Its protein product is CASSFARADTQYF.